Each of the 14 T cell receptor beta chains below was sequenced from the same sample in a study of early T cells in non-severe SARS-CoV-2 infection. TCRdb ran MiXCR on the 5' RACE reads and lists one entry per CDR3 protein. The profile shows around 44,000 distinct CDR3 sequences, around 10% of them singletons. Sequencing used whole blood. Receptors originate from an adult who was a healthcare worker with PCR-confirmed SARS-CoV-2 infection or an uninfected control (not recorded which).

This clonotype was observed a handful of times. The J gene is TRBJ2-7, the V gene TRBV6-5; D possibly uses TRBD1 or TRBD2 (5 bases each). CDR1 is MNHEY, CDR2 SVGAGI, per germline. This CDR3 spans 13 amino acids. Trimming left V 5 bases short and J 3 bases short, with 11 bases between. In DNA form, the CDR3 reads TGTGCCAGCAGTCCCAGGGACGGCTACGAGCAGTACTTC. This gives the protein CASSPRDGYEQYF.

J is TRBJ1-2 and V is TRBV29-1, with a possible D match to TRBD1 (5 bases). The germline V gene encodes CDR1 SQVTM and CDR2 ANQGSEA. The CDR3 runs to 12 residues. The V end lost 5 bases, the J end lost 4 bases, and 11 bases lay between the germline ends. The CDR3 nucleotides read TGCAGCGTTACCCCGCAGGGCTATGGCTACACCTTC. Its translation: CSVTPQGYGYTF. Looking up the rest from reference TRBV29-1 and TRBJ1-2 gives the full variable domain: SAVISQKPSRDICQRGTSLTIQCQVDSQVTMMFWYRQQPGQSLTLIATANQGSEATYESGFVIDKFPISRPNLTFSTLTVSNMSPEDSSIYLCSVTPQGYGYTFGSGTRLTVV.

This clonotype was picked up many times. The chain uses TRBV7-2 and TRBJ2-3; D not resolved. V was shortened by 3 bases and J by 4 bases, with 11 bases between the two germline ends. Germline CDR1 SGHTA, CDR2 FQGNSA. This CDR3 has 14 residues. The CDR3 DNA follows: TGTGCCAGCAGCTTGGGTTCGGATGCAGATACGCAGTATTTT. Translating it yields CASSLGSDADTQYF. Looking up the rest from reference TRBV7-2 and TRBJ2-3 gives the full variable domain: GAGVSQSPSNKVTEKGKDVELRCDPISGHTALYWYRQSLGQGLEFLIYFQGNSAPDKSGLPSDRFSAERTGGSVSTLTIQRTQQEDSAVYLCASSLGSDADTQYFGPGTRLTVL.

This clonotype was seen repeatedly, ten times or more. The chain joins TRBV13 to TRBJ1-1, with D maybe TRBD1 (6 bases). This CDR3 contains 13 residues. V gave up 4 bases and J gave up 7 bases, with 13 bases separating them. Per germline, CDR1 PRHDT and CDR2 FYEKMQ (reference sequence). In DNA, the CDR3 is TGTGCCAGCAGCTCTACAGGGATTCTTGAAGCTTTCTTT. Amino acids: CASSSTGILEAFF.

The chain couples TRBV6-5 to TRBJ1-1; possibly TRBD1 for D (5 bases). V was clipped by 6 bases and J by 2 bases, with 13 bases between them. The CDR3 loop spans 14 amino acids. From germline, CDR1 is MNHEY and CDR2 SVGAGI. The CDR3 is CASSPGTLNTEAFF. The CDR3 DNA reads TGTGCCAGCAGCCCTGGGACGCTCAACACTGAAGCTTTCTTT.

This clonotype was seen ten or more times. This chain links TRBV20-1 with TRBJ2-3; 10 nucleotides match TRBD2. This CDR3 has 18 amino acids. Germline V gene lookup returns CDR1 DFQATT and CDR2 SNEGSKA (reference sequence). V gave up 2 bases and J gave up 0 bases; unmatched junction bases: 11. The CDR3 here is CSARSILQTSGSTDTQYF. CDR3 nucleotide sequence: TGCAGTGCTAGATCGATCCTTCAGACTAGCGGGAGCACAGATACGCAGTATTTT.

This clonotype was seen a handful of times. CDR3 protein: CGTRQPGGEQFF. CDR3 bases: TGTGGCACGAGACAACCGGGAGGAGAGCAGTTCTTC. V and J are TRBV28 and TRBJ2-1, with TRBD2 matching 7 bases. The CDR3 covers 12 residues. The germline CDR1 and CDR2 sequences are MDHEN and SYDVKM.

This clonotype has at least ten counts. The gene calls are TRBV28 and TRBJ2-3; perhaps D is TRBD1 or TRBD2 (6 bases each). Trimming cost V 6 bases and J 5 bases, with 12 bases left between them. The CDR3 runs 13 residues. Germline values: CDR1 MDHEN, CDR2 SYDVKM. The CDR3: CASSGGGEDTQYF. DNA for the CDR3: TGTGCCAGCAGCGGGGGCGGTGAAGATACGCAGTATTTT.

V is TRBV19 and J is TRBJ1-4, with 9 bases fitting TRBD1. The germline gives CDR1 LNHDA, CDR2 SQIVND (reference sequence). The CDR3 extends over 15 amino acids. J was trimmed by 6 bases and V by 5 bases; bases with no gene match: 7. The CDR3, as DNA: TGTGCCAGTAGTCCCCTCCGACAGGGGGATGAAAAACTGTTTTTT. It encodes CASSPLRQGDEKLFF.

This clonotype was observed at least ten times. The chain has TRBV7-2 and TRBJ1-1; 9 nucleotides line up with TRBD1. CDR1 SGHTA and CDR2 FQGNSA come from the germline V gene. Trimming at V came to 0 bases and at J to 4 bases, leaving 6 bases not matched to a gene. The CDR3 is made up of 16 amino acids. CDR3 residues: CASSLAGGQGFTEAFF. Here the CDR3 DNA reads TGTGCCAGCAGCTTAGCTGGGGGACAGGGCTTCACTGAAGCTTTCTTT.

This clonotype appeared many times. The chain is built from TRBV2 and TRBJ1-1, with 10 bases fitting TRBD1. Germline assignment: CDR1 SNHLY and CDR2 FYNNEI. The CDR3 length is 13 residues. V lost 9 bases and J lost 3; bases outside the gene matches: 4. CDR3 protein: CASSGQGHTEAFF. CDR3 sequence (DNA): TGTGCCAGTTCGGGACAGGGGCACACTGAAGCTTTCTTT.

This clonotype came up many times. The rearrangement links TRBV11-2 to TRBJ1-6; D is possibly TRBD1 (5 bases). This CDR3 has 16 residues. Between the trimmed V and J ends, which lost 5 bases and 0 bases, there was a span of 11 bases. Germline V gene data show CDR1 as SGHAT and CDR2 as FQNNGV. CDR3 in DNA: TGTGCCAGCAGCCCCAGACAGAGCTCCTATAATTCACCCCTCCACTTT. This codes for CASSPRQSSYNSPLHF.

The chain combines TRBV12-3 or TRBV12-4 with TRBJ2-3, with TRBD2 matching over 11 bases. Trimming took 6 bases from V and 2 from J; bases not matched to a gene: 7. The CDR3 is 16 residues long. The CDR3 loop reads CASRTGTSGYTDTQYF. In DNA, the CDR3 is TGTGCCAGCAGGACCGGGACTAGCGGATACACAGATACGCAGTATTTT.

V usage is TRBV19 and J usage is TRBJ1-1; 8 bases align to TRBD1. CDR3 length: 13 residues. Germline CDR1 and CDR2: LNHDA and SQIVND (reference sequence). Trimming removed 10 bases from V and 4 bases from J; junction bases left unmatched: 8. CDR3 in amino acids: CATRTGPGTEAFF. The DNA for the CDR3 is TGTGCCACCAGGACAGGGCCCGGCACTGAAGCTTTCTTT.